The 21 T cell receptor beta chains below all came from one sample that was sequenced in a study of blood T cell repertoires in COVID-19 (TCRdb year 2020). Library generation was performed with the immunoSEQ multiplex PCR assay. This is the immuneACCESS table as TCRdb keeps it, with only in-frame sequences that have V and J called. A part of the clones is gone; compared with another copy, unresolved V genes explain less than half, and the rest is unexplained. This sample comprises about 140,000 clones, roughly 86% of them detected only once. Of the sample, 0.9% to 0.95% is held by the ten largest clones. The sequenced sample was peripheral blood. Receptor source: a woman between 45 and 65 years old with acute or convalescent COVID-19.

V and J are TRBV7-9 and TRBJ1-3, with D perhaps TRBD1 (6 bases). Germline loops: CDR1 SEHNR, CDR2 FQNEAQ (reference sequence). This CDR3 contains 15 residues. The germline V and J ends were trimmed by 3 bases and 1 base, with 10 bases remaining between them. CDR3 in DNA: TGTGCCAGCAGCTTCCTGGGGACATCTGGAAACACCATATATTTT. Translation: CASSFLGTSGNTIYF.

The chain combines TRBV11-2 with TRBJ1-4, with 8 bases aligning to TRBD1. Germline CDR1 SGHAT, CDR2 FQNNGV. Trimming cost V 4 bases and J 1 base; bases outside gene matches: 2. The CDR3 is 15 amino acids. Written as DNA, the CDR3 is TGTGCCAGCAGCTCCGGACAGGGAACTAATGAAAAACTGTTTTTT. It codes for CASSSGQGTNEKLFF.

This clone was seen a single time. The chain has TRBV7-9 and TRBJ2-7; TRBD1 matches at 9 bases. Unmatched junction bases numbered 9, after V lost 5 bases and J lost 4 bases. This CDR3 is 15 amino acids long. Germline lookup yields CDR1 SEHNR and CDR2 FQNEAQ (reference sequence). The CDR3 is CASSEPGQGVYEQYF. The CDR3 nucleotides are TGTGCCAGCAGCGAGCCGGGACAGGGCGTTTACGAGCAGTACTTC.

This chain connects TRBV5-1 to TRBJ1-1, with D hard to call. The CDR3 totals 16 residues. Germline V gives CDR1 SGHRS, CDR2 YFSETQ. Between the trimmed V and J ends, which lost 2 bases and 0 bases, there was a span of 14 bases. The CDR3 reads CASSFSSGAMNTEAFF. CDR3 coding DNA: TGCGCCAGCAGCTTCTCCTCGGGAGCGATGAACACTGAAGCTTTCTTT.

CDR3 region: CASISDRYNEKLFF. CDR3 nucleotides: TGTGCCAGCATTTCGGACAGATATAATGAAAAACTGTTTTTT. The rearrangement joins TRBV6-5 to TRBJ1-4; the D gene is possibly TRBD1 (6 bases). Germline V lookup: CDR1 MNHEY, CDR2 SVGAGI. This CDR3 contains 14 residues. Trimming pared 7 bases from V and 4 bases from J, leaving 13 bases between.

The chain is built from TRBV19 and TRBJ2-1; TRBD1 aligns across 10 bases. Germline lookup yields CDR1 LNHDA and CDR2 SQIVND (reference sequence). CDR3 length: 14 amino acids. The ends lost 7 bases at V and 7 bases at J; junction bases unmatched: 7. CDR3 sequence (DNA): TGTGCCAGTACCCCCCGGACAGGGGGGAATGAGCAGTTCTTC. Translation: CASTPRTGGNEQFF.

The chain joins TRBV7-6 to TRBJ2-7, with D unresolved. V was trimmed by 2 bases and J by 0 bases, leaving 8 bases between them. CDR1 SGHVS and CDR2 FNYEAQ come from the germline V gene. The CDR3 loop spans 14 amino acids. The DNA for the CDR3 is TGTGCCAGCAGCTTAACCGAGAGCTCCTACGAGCAGTACTTC. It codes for CASSLTESSYEQYF.

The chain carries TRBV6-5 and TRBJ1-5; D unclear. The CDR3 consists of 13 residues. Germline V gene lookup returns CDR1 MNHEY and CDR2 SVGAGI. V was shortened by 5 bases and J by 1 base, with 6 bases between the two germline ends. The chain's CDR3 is CASSTYSNQPQHF. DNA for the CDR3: TGTGCCAGCAGTACATACAGCAATCAGCCCCAGCATTTT.

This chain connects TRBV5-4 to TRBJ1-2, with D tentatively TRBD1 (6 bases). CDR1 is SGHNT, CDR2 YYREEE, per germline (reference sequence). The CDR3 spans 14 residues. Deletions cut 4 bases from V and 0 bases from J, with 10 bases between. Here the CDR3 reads CASSQDRANYGYTF. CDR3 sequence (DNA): TGTGCCAGCAGCCAGGACAGAGCTAACTATGGCTACACCTTC. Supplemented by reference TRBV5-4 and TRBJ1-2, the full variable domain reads ETGVTQSPTHLIKTRGQQVTLRCSSQSGHNTVSWYQQALGQGPQFIFQYYREEENGRGNFPPRFSGLQFPNYSSELNVNALELDDSALYLCASSQDRANYGYTFGSGTRLTVV.

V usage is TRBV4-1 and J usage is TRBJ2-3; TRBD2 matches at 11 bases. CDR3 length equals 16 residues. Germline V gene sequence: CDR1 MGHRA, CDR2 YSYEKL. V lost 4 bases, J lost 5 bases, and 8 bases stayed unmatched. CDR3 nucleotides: TGCGCCAGCAGCCTAGAACTAGCGGGGGCCCGAGATACGCAGTATTTT. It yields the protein CASSLELAGARDTQYF.

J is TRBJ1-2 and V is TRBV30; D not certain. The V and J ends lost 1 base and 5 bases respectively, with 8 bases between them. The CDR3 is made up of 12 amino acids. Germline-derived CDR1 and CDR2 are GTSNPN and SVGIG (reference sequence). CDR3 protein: CAWSDRVYGYTF. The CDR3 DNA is TGTGCCTGGAGTGACAGAGTATATGGCTACACCTTC.

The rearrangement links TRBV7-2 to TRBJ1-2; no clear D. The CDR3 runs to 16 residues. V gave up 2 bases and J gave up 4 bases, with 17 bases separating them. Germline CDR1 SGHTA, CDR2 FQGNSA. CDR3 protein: CASSLIPRLRGYGYTF. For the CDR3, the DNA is TGTGCCAGCAGCTTAATACCGAGACTGAGAGGCTATGGCTACACCTTC.

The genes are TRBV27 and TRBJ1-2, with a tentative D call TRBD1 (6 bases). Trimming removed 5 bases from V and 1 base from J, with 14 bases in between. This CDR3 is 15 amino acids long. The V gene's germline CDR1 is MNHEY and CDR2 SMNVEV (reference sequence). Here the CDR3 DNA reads TGTGCCAGCAGTGCCGGACAGCTTTTTAACTATGGCTACACCTTC. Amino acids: CASSAGQLFNYGYTF.

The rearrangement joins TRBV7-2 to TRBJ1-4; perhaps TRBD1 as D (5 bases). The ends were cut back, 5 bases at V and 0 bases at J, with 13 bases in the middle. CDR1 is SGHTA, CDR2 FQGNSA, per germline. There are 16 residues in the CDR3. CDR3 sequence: CASSRDSSTTNEKLFF. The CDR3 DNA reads TGTGCCAGCAGCAGAGACAGCTCCACAACTAATGAAAAACTGTTTTTT. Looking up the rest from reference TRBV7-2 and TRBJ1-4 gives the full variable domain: GAGVSQSPSNKVTEKGKDVELRCDPISGHTALYWYRQSLGQGLEFLIYFQGNSAPDKSGLPSDRFSAERTGGSVSTLTIQRTQQEDSAVYLCASSRDSSTTNEKLFFGSGTQLSVL.

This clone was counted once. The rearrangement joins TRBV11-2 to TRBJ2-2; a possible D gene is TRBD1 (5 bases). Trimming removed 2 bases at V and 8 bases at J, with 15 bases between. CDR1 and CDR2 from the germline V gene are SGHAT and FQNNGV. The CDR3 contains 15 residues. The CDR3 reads CASSLRGADAGELFF. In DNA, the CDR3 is TGTGCCAGCAGCTTAAGGGGCGCGGATGCAGGGGAGCTGTTTTTT.

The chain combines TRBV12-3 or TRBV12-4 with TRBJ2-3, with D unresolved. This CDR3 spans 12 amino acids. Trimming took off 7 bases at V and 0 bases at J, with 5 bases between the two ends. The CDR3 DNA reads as TGTGCCAGCACTGTCAGCACAGATACGCAGTATTTT. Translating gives CASTVSTDTQYF.

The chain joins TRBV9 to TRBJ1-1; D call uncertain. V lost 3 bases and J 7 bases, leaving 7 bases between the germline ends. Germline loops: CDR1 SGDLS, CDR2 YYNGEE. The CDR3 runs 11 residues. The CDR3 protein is CASSALNEAFF. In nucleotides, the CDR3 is TGTGCCAGCAGCGCACTTAATGAAGCTTTCTTT.

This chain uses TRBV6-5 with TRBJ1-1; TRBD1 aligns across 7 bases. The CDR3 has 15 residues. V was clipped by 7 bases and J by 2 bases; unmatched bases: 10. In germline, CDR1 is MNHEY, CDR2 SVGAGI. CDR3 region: CASTASRQGNTEAFF. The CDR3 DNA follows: TGTGCCAGCACGGCTTCACGACAGGGTAACACTGAAGCTTTCTTT.

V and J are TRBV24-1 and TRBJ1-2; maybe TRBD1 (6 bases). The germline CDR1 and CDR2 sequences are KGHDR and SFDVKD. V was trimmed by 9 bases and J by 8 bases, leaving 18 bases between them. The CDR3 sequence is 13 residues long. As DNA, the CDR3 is TGTGCCACCGAAGCCAGGGGCGTGGGAGGCTACACCTTC. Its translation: CATEARGVGGYTF.

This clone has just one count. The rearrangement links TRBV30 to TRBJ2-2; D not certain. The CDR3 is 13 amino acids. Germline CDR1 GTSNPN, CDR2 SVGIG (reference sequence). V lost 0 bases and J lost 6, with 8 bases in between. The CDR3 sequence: CAWSVLRPGELFF. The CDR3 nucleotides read TGTGCCTGGAGTGTACTGCGGCCCGGGGAGCTGTTTTTT.

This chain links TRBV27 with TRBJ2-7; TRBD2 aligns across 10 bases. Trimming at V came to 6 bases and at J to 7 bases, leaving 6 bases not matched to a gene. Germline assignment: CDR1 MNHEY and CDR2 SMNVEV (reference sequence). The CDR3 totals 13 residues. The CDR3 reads CASSKREGWEQYF. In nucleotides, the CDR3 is TGTGCCAGCAGCAAGCGGGAGGGTTGGGAGCAGTACTTC.